This T cell receptor beta chain comes out of a study of shared clonotypes between healthy human individuals. For the study at large: Donors had three CD4 naive, three CD4 memory, two CD8 naive and one CD8 memory plate apiece. Whole-study results and caveats: Represented diversity (both genetic and exposure-history) was limited by the small number of donors.

CDR1 and CDR2 from the germline V gene are SGHVS and FNYEAQ. CDR3 length: 16 amino acids. With 1 base removed from V and 0 bases from J, the gap between germline ends came to 13 bases. Execution of the assay was at deep level. In the study's own analysis: Filtering of immunoSEQ junctional sequences could not match full-length read filtering. Assay used: immunoSEQ multiplex PCR; TCRdb lists only in-frame clones, some missing. V and J calls and clone size follow that table, whereas D and trimming were derived from the DNA. Of fewer than 3 million clones in the sample, 92% were seen once. As concerns this clone: Its antigen is not known.

This sequence originates from a man in his late teens or twenties in good health. Some clones in this sample may be carry-over from other donors' samples. The source material was naive CD4+ T cells from PBMCs. Subset indicated: CD45RA+ positively selected. The genes are TRBV7-6 and TRBJ2-7; tentatively, D is TRBD2 (6 bases). The CDR3 DNA reads TGTGCCAGCAGCTTAGTGGCCGCCGGGAGCTCCTACGAGCAGTACTTC. Translating it yields CASSLVAAGSSYEQYF.